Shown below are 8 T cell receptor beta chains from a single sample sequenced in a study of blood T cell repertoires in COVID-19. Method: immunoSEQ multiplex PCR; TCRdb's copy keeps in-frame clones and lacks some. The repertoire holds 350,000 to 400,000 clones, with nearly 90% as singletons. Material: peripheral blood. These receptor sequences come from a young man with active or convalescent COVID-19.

The CDR3 sequence: CASRLVAGAYEQYF. The CDR3 DNA sequence: TGCGCCAGCAGGCTCGTTGCGGGGGCCTACGAGCAGTACTTC. The rearrangement joins TRBV5-1 to TRBJ2-7, with TRBD2 matching 7 bases. The CDR3 covers 14 residues. Germline trimming cut 5 bases from V and 2 bases from J; bases unmatched to any gene: 7. Germline loops: CDR1 SGHRS, CDR2 YFSETQ. The complete variable domain, with remaining parts taken from reference TRBV5-1 and TRBJ2-7, reads KAGVTQTPRYLIKTRGQQVTLSCSPISGHRSVSWYQQTPGQGLQFLFEYFSETQRNKGNFPGRFSGRQFSNSRSEMNVSTLELGDSALYLCASRLVAGAYEQYFGPGTRLTVT.

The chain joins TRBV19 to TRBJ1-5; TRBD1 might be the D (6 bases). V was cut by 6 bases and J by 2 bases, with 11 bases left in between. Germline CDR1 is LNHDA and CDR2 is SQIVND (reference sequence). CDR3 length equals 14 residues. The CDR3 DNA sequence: TGTGCCAGTAGCCCGGGACAAGGCAATCAGCCCCAGCATTTT. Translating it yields CASSPGQGNQPQHF. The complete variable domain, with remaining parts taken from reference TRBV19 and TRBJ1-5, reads DGGITQSPKYLFRKEGQNVTLSCEQNLNHDAMYWYRQDPGQGLRLIYYSQIVNDFQKGDIAEGYSVSREKKESFPLTVTSAQKNPTAFYLCASSPGQGNQPQHFGDGTRLSIL.

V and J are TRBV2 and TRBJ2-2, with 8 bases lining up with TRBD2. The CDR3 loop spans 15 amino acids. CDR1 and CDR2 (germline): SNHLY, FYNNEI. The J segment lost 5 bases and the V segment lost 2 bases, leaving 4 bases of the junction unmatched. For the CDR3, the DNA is TGTGCCAGCAGTGAATCCGGGAGGGAGACCGGGGAGCTGTTTTTT. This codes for CASSESGRETGELFF.

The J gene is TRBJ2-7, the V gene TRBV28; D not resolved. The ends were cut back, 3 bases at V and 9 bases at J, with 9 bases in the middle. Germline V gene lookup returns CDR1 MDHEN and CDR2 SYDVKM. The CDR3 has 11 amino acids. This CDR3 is CASSLSFGQYF. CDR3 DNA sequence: TGTGCCAGCAGTTTGTCTTTCGGGCAGTACTTC.

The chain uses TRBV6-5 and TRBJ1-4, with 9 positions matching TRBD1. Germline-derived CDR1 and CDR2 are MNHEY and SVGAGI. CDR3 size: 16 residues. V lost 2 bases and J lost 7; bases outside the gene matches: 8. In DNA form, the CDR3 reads TGTGCCAGCAGTTACGGACAGGGGCCTTTCGGTGAAAAACTGTTTTTT. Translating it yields CASSYGQGPFGEKLFF.

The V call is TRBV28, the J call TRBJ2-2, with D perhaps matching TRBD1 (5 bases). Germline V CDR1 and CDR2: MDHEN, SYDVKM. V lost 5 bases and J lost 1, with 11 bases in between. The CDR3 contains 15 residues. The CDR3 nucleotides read TGTGCCAGCAGTCAATTTGACAGGAACACCGGGGAGCTGTTTTTT. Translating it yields CASSQFDRNTGELFF.

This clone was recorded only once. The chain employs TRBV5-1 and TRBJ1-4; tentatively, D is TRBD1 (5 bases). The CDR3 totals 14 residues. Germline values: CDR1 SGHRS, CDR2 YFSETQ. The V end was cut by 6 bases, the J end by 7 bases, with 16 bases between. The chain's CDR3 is CASKMGQGVEKLFF. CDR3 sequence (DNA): TGCGCCAGCAAAATGGGGCAGGGCGTTGAAAAACTGTTTTTT. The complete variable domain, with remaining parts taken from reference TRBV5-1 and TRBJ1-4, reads KAGVTQTPRYLIKTRGQQVTLSCSPISGHRSVSWYQQTPGQGLQFLFEYFSETQRNKGNFPGRFSGRQFSNSRSEMNVSTLELGDSALYLCASKMGQGVEKLFFGSGTQLSVL.

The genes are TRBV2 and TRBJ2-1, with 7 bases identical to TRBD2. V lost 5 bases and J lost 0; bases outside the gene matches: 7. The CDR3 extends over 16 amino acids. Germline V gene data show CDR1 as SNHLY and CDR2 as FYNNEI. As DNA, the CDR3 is TGTGCCAGCAGTAAGGGGCGGGGGAGCTCCTACAATGAGCAGTTCTTC. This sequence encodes CASSKGRGSSYNEQFF.